In this sample, the clone carrying this TCR beta chain turned up a few times. Its antigen remains unidentified. This specimen comes from a study of cytomegalovirus exposure and HLA in healthy donors. Study-wide findings and caveats: High specificity and sensitivity for cytomegalovirus status were reported for the classifier. A few chains tied to CMV proved CMV antigen-specific in vitro.

The CDR3 is 16 residues long. The germline gives CDR1 MRHNA, CDR2 SNTAGT. J lost 7 bases, V lost 0 bases, and 7 bases had no gene match. Primers included in the PCR were 60 Vbeta and 13 Jbeta primers. Repertoires were generated with immunoSEQ multiplex PCR, while TCRdb's copy carries only in-frame clones and drops some. Of about 210,000 clones in the sample, 75% to 80% were seen once. Sequencing input: PBMCs. This sequence originates from a male donor in good health and CMV-seronegative. The chain couples TRBV6-4 to TRBJ2-1; TRBD1 aligns across 9 bases. The CDR3 DNA follows: TGTGCCAGCAGTGACTCCGGACAGGGGAGAGGAAATGAGCAGTTCTTC. The encoded protein is CASSDSGQGRGNEQFF.